This T cell receptor (beta chain) was sequenced for a study of T cells in Graves' hyperthyroidism and ophthalmopathy. Concerning this clonotype: Its antigen is unknown.

Trimming removed 0 bases at V and 2 bases at J, with 11 bases between. CDR1 is MNHEY and CDR2 is SVGAGI in the germline V gene. The CDR3 extends over 16 amino acids. RNA transcripts yielded amplified TCR beta CDR3 regions. First-round RT-PCR of the TCR CDR3 relied on the HTBI primer set. TCRdb used MiXCR to reprocess the multiplex PCR reads, holding one entry per CDR3 protein. The data contain around 340,000 distinct CDR3 sequences, about 18% of them seen just once; the ten biggest clones take up 45% to 55%. Clinical symptoms, serum thyroxine and TRAb, thyroid ultrasound and orbital computed tomography were used for the diagnoses. Study-wide findings and caveats: Model-based prediction identified ophthalmopathy a median 6.5 months prior to its onset.

The sample comprised blood. The V and J genes are TRBV6-5 and TRBJ2-1; the D gene is possibly TRBD2 (6 bases). This sequence originates from a woman aged 45-60 years with Graves' hyperthyroidism. CDR3 nucleotide sequence: TGTGCCAGCAGTTACTCGCTGCGGGGTCCCTACAATGAGCAGTTCTTC. This encodes CASSYSLRGPYNEQFF.